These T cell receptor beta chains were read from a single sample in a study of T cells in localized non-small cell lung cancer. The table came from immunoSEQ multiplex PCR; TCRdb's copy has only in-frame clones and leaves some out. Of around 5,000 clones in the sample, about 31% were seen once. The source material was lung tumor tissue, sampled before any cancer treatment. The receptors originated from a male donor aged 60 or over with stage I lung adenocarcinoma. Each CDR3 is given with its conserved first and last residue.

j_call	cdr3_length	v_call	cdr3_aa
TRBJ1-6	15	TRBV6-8	CASSYSLGSNSPLHF
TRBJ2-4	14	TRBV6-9	CASSERGHGNIQYF
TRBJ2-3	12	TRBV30	CARDRGLNTQYF
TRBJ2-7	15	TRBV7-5	CASSLGLGAGYEQYF
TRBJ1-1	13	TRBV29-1	CSVGRTGNTEAFF
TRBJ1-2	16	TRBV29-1	CSVLHVQGTGKGGYTF
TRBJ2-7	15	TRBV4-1	CASSLTGRDDDEQYF
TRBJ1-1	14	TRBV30	CAWSVQAGVTEAFF
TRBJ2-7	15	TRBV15	CATSRVGGRAGEQYF
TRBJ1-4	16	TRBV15	CATSRVGTSSNEKLFF
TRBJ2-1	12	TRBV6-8	CASRRPPYEQFF
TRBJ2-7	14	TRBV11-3	CASGSQGSSYEQYF
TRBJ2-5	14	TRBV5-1	CASSLQDPQETQYF
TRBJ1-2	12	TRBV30	CAWSSLGAGYTF
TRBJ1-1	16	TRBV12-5	CASGLGQGAGSTEAFF
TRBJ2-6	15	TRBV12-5	CASTLDSSGANVLTF
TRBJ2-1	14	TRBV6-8	CASRNLGGENEQFF
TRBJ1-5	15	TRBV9	CASSVGGYSNQPQHF
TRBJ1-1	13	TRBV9	CASSVTGNTEAFF
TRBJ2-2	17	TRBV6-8	CASSYRTSGGGTGELFF
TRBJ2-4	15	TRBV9	CASCRDRGRGYIQYF
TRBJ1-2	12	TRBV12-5	CASGPGTNGYTF
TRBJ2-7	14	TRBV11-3	CASSQGDRGYEQYF
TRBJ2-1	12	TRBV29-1	CSVEDLGNEQFF
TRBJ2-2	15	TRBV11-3	CASSRQTANTGELFF
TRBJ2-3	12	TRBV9	CASGRVTDTQYF
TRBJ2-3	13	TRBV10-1	CASSESGGGTQYF
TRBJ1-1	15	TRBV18	CASSPLAQGGTEAFF
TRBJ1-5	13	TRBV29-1	CSVGPGGNQPQHF
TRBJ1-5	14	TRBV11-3	CASSSGGFNQPQHF